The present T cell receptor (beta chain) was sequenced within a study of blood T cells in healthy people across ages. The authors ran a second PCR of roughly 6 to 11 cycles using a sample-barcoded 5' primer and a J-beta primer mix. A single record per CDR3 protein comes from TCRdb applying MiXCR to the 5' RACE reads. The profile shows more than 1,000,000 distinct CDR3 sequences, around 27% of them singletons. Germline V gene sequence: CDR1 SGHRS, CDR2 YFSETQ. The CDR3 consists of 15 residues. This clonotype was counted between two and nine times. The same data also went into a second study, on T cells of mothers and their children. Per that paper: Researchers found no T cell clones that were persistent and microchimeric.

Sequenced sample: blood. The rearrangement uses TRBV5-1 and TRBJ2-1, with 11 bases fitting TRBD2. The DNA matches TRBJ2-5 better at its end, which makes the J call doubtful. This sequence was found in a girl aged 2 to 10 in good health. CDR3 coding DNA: TGCGCCAGCAGCATTACTAGCGGGAGCCCAGAGACCCAGTACTTC. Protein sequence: CASSITSGSPETQYF.